The 3 T cell receptor beta chains below all came from one sample that was sequenced in a study of cytomegalovirus exposure and HLA in healthy donors. PCR involved 60 Vbeta and 13 Jbeta primers. Method: immunoSEQ multiplex PCR; TCRdb's copy keeps in-frame clones and lacks some. The table lists 150,000 to 200,000 clones, around four fifths of them singletons. Specimen: PBMCs. These receptor sequences come from a man aged 18 to 30 in good health and CMV-seronegative.

The gene calls are TRBV5-6 and TRBJ2-1; TRBD2 matches at 9 bases. The CDR3 covers 16 residues. The ends lost 2 bases at V and 4 bases at J; junction bases unmatched: 7. Looked up from germline, CDR1 is SGHDT and CDR2 is YYEEEE. In nucleotides, the CDR3 is TGTGCCAGCAGCTTTTACTTGACTAGCGGATACAATGAGCAGTTCTTC. It specifies CASSFYLTSGYNEQFF.

The CDR3 sequence is CASSYPGRREDGYTF. The CDR3 region has the DNA TGTGCCAGCAGTTACCCCGGGCGCAGGGAGGATGGCTACACCTTC. V usage is TRBV6-6 and J usage is TRBJ1-2; possible D gene TRBD1, 5 bases. CDR3 length: 15 amino acids. V was shortened by 2 bases and J by 6 bases, with 16 bases between the two germline ends. Germline values: CDR1 MNHNY, CDR2 SVGAGI (reference sequence).

The J gene is TRBJ2-1, the V gene TRBV7-9; 9 bases are a match to TRBD2. The CDR3 totals 16 residues. Trimming removed 1 base from V and 7 bases from J; junction bases left unmatched: 8. Per the germline V gene, CDR1 is SEHNR and CDR2 is FQNEAQ (reference sequence). The CDR3 nucleotides are TGTGCCAGCAGCTTAGGGCTCCTAGCGGGGAATAATGAGCAGTTCTTC. Encoded protein: CASSLGLLAGNNEQFF.